These T cell receptor beta chains were read from a single sample in a study of cytomegalovirus exposure and HLA in healthy donors. Some clones are missing from TCRdb's copy, which holds only in-frame ones; the method was immunoSEQ multiplex PCR. The sample carries some 200,000 clones, around nine tenths recorded once. The sample consisted of PBMCs. The origin of the receptors is a young woman in good health and CMV-seronegative. The CDR3 runs from the conserved cysteine through the conserved F or W. D genes are given only for firm matches. Rows may omit the clone size; those that give it use once, few, many or a size class.

v_gene	abundance	d_gene	j_gene	CDR3aa	CDR3nt
TRBV28	.	TRBD1	TRBJ1-3	CASKPGQGGNTIYF	TGTGCCAGCAAGCCGGGACAGGGGGGAAACACCATATATTTT
TRBV30	.	TRBD1	TRBJ2-7	CAWKHGTELYEQYF	TGTGCCTGGAAACACGGGACAGAGCTCTACGAGCAGTACTTC
TRBV27	.	.	TRBJ2-2	CASKGVGGANTGELFF	TGTGCCAGCAAGGGGGTTGGGGGCGCGAACACCGGGGAGCTGTTTTTT
TRBV29-1	.	.	TRBJ2-2	CSVPGYTGELFF	TGCAGCGTCCCGGGGTACACCGGGGAGCTGTTTTTT
TRBV9	.	.	TRBJ2-7	CASSATGGPRSYEQYF	TGTGCCAGCAGCGCCACGGGGGGCCCTCGATCCTACGAGCAGTACTTC
TRBV5-1	.	TRBD1	TRBJ2-5	CASSTAPGQGARGETQYF	TGCGCCAGCAGCACGGCCCCGGGACAGGGGGCGAGAGGAGAGACCCAGTACTTC
TRBV30	.	TRBD2	TRBJ2-1	CAWAISGRAGTEQFF	TGTGCCTGGGCAATTAGCGGGAGGGCCGGTACTGAGCAGTTCTTC
TRBV11-3	.	TRBD2	TRBJ2-1	CASSPWTSGRTSNEQFF	TGTGCCAGCAGCCCGTGGACTAGCGGGAGGACTTCCAATGAGCAGTTCTTC
TRBV11-3	.	.	TRBJ2-6	CASSLGAVASGANVLTF	TGTGCCAGCAGCTTAGGGGCAGTTGCCTCTGGGGCCAACGTCCTGACTTTC
TRBV28	.	TRBD2	TRBJ2-5	CASSLGTSGNPQETQYF	TGTGCCAGCAGTTTGGGGACTAGCGGGAACCCTCAAGAGACCCAGTACTTC
TRBV9	once	TRBD2	TRBJ2-1	CASSPREREVGQFF	TGTGCCAGCAGCCCCCGCGAGCGGGAGGTTGGGCAGTTCTTC
TRBV9	.	.	TRBJ2-1	CASSPRLDYNEQFF	TGTGCCAGCAGCCCAAGACTAGATTACAATGAGCAGTTCTTC
TRBV7-3	.	TRBD1	TRBJ2-1	CASSSYRGRYNEQFF	TGTGCCAGCAGCTCTTACAGGGGGCGCTACAATGAGCAGTTCTTC
TRBV5-4	.	TRBD2	TRBJ2-1	CASRRAGGPHEQFF	TGTGCCAGCAGGCGAGCGGGAGGGCCACATGAGCAGTTCTTC
TRBV11-3	once	.	TRBJ2-7	CASSLERGRGYEQYF	TGTGCCAGCAGCTTAGAAAGGGGAAGGGGCTACGAGCAGTACTTC
TRBV7-7	.	.	TRBJ2-5	CASSLSPFVLVLETQYF	TGTGCTAGCAGCTTAAGTCCTTTTGTACTAGTTTTAGAGACCCAGTACTTC